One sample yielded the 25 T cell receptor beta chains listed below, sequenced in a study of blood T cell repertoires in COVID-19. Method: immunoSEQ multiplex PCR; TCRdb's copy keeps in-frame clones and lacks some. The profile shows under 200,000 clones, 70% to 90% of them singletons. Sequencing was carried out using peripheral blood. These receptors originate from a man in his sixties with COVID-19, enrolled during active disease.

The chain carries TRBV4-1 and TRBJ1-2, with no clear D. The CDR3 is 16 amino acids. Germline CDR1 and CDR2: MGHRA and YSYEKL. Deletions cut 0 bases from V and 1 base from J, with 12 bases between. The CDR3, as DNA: TGCGCCAGCAGCCAAGACGAGAGAAACCTTAACTATGGCTACACCTTC. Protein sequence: CASSQDERNLNYGYTF.

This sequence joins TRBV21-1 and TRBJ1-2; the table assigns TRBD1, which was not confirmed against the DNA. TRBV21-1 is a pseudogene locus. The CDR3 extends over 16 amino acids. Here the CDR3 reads CASSKKVARGFYGYTF. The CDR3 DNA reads TGTGCCAGCAGCAAAAAGGTTGCCAGGGGGTTCTATGGCTACACCTTC.

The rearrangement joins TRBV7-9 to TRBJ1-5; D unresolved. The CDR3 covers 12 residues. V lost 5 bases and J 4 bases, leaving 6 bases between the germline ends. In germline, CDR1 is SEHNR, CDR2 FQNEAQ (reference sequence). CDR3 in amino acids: CASSQMNQPQHF. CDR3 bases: TGTGCCAGCAGCCAGATGAATCAGCCCCAGCATTTT.

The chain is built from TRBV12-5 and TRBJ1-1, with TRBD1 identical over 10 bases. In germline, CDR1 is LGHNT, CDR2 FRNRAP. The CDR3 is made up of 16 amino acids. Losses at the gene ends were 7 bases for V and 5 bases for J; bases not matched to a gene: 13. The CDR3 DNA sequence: TGTGCTAGTGCCCTGAGGACAGGGGGAGTAGGGACTGAAGCTTTCTTT. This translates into CASALRTGGVGTEAFF. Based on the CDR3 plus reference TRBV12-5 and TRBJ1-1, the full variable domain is DARVTQTPRHKVTEMGQEVTMRCQPILGHNTVFWYRQTMMQGLELLAYFRNRAPLDDSGMPKDRFSAEMPDATLATLKIQPSEPRDSAVYFCASALRTGGVGTEAFFGQGTRLTVV.

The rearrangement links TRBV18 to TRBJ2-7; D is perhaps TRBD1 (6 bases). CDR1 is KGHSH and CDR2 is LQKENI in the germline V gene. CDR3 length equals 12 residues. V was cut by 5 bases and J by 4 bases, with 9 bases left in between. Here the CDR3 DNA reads TGTGCCAGCTCATCCACAGGGTACGAGCAGTACTTC. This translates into CASSSTGYEQYF.

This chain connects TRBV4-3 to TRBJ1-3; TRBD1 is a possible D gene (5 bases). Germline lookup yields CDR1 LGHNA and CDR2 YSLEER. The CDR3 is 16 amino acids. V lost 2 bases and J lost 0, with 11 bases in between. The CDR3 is CASSQPGLSSGNTIYF. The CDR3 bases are TGCGCCAGCAGCCAACCAGGGCTTAGCTCTGGAAACACCATATATTTT.

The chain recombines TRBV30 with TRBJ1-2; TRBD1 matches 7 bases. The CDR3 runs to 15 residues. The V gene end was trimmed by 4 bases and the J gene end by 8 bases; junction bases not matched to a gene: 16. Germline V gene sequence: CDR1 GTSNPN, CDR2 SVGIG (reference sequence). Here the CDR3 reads CAWTYIAGQVGGYTF. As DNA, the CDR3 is TGTGCCTGGACCTACATAGCAGGACAGGTCGGCGGCTACACCTTC.

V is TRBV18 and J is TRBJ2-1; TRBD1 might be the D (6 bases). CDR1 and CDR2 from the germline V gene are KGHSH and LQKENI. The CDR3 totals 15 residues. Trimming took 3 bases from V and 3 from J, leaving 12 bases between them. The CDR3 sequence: CASSPQRDNYNEQFF. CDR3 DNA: TGTGCCAGCTCACCGCAACGGGACAACTACAATGAGCAGTTCTTC.

The CDR3 here is CASSQDRQTSNTGELFF. The CDR3, as DNA: TGTGCCAGCAGCCAAGATAGACAGACCTCGAACACCGGGGAGCTGTTTTTT. The chain employs TRBV3-1 (or the pseudogene TRBV3-2) and TRBJ2-2; possibly TRBD1 for D (5 bases). Deletions cut 0 bases from V and 0 bases from J, with 11 bases between. The CDR3 sequence is 17 residues long. Germline CDR1 is LGHDT and CDR2 is YNNKEL (reference sequence).

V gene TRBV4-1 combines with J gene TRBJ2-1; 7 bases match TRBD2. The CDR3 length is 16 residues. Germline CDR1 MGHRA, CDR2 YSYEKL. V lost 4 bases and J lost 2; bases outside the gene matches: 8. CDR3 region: CASSPIAGPTYNEQFF. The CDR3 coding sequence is TGCGCCAGCAGCCCAATAGCGGGCCCCACCTACAATGAGCAGTTCTTC.

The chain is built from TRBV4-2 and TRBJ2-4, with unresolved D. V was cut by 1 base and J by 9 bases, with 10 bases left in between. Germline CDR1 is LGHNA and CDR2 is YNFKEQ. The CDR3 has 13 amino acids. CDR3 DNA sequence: TGTGCCAGCAGCCAAGGGCTAGAAGGCATTCAGTACTTC. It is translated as CASSQGLEGIQYF.

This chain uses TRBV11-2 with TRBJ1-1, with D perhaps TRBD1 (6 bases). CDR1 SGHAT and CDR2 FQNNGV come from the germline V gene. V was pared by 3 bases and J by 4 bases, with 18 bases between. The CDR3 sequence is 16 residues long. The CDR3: CASSLSYRDTGTEAFF. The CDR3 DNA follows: TGTGCCAGCAGCTTGTCCTACAGGGACACGGGCACTGAAGCTTTCTTT.

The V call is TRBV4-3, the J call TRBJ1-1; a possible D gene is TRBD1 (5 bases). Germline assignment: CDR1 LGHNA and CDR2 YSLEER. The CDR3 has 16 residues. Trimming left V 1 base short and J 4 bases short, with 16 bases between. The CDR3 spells CASSQGEWGGTTEAFF. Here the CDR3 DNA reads TGCGCCAGCAGCCAAGGGGAGTGGGGAGGGACCACTGAAGCTTTCTTT.

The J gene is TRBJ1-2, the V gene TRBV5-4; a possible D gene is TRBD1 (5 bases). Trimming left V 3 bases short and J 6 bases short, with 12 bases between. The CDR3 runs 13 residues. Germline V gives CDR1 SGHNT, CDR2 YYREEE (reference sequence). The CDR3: CASSYSKGDGYTF. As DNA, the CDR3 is TGTGCCAGCAGCTATAGTAAAGGGGATGGCTACACCTTC.

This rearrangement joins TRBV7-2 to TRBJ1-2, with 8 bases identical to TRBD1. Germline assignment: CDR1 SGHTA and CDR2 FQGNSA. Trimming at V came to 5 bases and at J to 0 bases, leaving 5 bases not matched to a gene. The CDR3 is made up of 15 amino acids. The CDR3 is CASSPRQGTNYGYTF. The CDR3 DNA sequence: TGTGCCAGCAGCCCGCGACAGGGGACTAACTATGGCTACACCTTC.

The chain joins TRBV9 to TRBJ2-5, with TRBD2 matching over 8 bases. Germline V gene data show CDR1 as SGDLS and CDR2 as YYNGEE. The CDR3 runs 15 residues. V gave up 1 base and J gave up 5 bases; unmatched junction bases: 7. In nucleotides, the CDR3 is TGTGCCAGCAGCGTAAGCGGACTAGCTCGGGAGACCCAGTACTTC. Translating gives CASSVSGLARETQYF.

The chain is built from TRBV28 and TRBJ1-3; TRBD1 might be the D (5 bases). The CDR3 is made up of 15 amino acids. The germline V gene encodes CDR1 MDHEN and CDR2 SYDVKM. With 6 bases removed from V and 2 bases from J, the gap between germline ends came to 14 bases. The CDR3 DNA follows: TGTGCCAGCAGCTCTCCCAAGACAGCTGGAAACACCATATATTTT. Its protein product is CASSSPKTAGNTIYF.

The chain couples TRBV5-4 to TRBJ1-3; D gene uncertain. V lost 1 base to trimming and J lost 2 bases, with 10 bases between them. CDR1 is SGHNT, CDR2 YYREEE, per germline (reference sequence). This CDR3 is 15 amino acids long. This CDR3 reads CASSLYSVPGNTIYF. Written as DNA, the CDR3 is TGTGCCAGCAGCTTGTATTCGGTTCCTGGAAACACCATATATTTT.

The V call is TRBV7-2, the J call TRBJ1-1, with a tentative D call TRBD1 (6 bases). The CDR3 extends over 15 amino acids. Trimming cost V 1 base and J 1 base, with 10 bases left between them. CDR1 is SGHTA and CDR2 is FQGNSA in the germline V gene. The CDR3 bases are TGTGCCAGCAGCTTAGTGGCGGGGGCGAACACTGAAGCTTTCTTT. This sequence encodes CASSLVAGANTEAFF.

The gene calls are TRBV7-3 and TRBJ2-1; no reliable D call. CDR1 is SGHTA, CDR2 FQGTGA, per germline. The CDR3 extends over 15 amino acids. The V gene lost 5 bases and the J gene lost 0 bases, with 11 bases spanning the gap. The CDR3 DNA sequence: TGTGCCAGCAGCCCCGACACGAGCTCCTACAATGAGCAGTTCTTC. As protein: CASSPDTSSYNEQFF.

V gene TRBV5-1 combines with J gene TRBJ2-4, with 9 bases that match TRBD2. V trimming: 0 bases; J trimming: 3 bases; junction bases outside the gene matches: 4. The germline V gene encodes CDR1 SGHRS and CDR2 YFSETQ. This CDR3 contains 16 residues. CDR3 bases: TGCGCCAGCAGCTTGGTGCTAGCGGGGAACAAAAACATTCAGTACTTC. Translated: CASSLVLAGNKNIQYF.

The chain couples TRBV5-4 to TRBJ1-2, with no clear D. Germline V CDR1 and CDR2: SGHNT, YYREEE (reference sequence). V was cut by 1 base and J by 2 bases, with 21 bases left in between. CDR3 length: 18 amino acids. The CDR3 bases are TGTGCCAGCAGCTTGCCCCTGGGCAGGCAGAACCACAACTATGGCTACACCTTC. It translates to CASSLPLGRQNHNYGYTF.

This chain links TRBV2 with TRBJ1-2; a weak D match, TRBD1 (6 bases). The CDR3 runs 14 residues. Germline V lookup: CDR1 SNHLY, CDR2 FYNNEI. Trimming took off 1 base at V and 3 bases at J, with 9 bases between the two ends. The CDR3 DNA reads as TGTGCCAGCAGTGAAGATGAGGGGGACTATGGCTACACCTTC. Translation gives CASSEDEGDYGYTF.

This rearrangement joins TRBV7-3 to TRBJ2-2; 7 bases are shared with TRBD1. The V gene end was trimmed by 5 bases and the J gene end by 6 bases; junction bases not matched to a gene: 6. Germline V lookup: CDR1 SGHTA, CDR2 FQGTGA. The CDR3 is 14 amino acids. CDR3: CASSEGQPPGELFF. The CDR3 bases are TGTGCCAGCAGCGAGGGACAGCCTCCCGGGGAGCTGTTTTTT.

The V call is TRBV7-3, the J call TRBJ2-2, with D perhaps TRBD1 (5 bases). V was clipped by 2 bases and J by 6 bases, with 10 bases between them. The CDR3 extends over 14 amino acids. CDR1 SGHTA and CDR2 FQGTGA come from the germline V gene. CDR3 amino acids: CASSLGDSPGELFF. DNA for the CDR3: TGTGCCAGCAGCTTAGGCGACAGCCCCGGGGAGCTGTTTTTT.